The T cell receptor beta chain described here comes from a study of blood T cells in healthy people across ages. A sample-barcoded 5' primer and a J-beta primer mix were used in a second PCR of roughly 7 to 12 cycles. Each CDR3 protein gets one entry after TCRdb re-called the 5' RACE reads with MiXCR. The profile shows about 1 million distinct CDR3 sequences, around 45% of them singletons. Ten or more counts support this clonotype. V dropped 8 bases and J dropped 7; count of bases not matched to a gene: 3. The CDR3 has 12 residues. The V gene's germline CDR1 is SEHNR and CDR2 FQNEAQ (reference sequence).

The chain employs TRBV7-9 and TRBJ1-4; 8 bases match TRBD1. Sequences were obtained from blood. The origin of this receptor is a woman aged 60 to 75 in good health. The CDR3 bases are TGTGCCAGCGGGCAGGGGGCTGAAAAACTGTTTTTT. The encoded protein is CASGQGAEKLFF.